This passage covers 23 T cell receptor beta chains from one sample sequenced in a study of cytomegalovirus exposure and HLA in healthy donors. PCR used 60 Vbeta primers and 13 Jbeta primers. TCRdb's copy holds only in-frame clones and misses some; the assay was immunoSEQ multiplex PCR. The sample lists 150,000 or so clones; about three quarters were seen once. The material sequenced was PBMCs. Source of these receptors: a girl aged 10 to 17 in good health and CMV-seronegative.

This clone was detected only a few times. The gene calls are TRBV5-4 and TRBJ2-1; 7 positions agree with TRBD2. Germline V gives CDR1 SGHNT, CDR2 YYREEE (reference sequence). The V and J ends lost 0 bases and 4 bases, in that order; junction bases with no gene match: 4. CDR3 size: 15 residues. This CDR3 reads CASSLVASGYNEQFF. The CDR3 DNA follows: TGTGCCAGCAGCTTGGTGGCTAGCGGATACAATGAGCAGTTCTTC.

Here the CDR3 reads CATSRGQGGASPLHF. The DNA for the CDR3 is TGTGCCACCAGCAGAGGGCAGGGGGGAGCTTCACCCCTCCACTTT. The J gene is TRBJ1-6, the V gene TRBV15; 7 positions match TRBD1. The junction had 6 bases not matched to a gene; V was cut back by 1 base and J by 9 bases. Germline lookup yields CDR1 LNHNV and CDR2 YYDKDF (reference sequence). The CDR3 is 15 amino acids.

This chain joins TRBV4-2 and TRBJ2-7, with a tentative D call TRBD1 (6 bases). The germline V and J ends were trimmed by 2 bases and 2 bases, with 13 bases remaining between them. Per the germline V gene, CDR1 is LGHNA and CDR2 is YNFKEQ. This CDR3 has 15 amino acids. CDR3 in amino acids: CASSQFRDITYEQYF. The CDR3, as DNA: TGTGCCAGCAGCCAATTCCGGGACATCACCTACGAGCAGTACTTC.

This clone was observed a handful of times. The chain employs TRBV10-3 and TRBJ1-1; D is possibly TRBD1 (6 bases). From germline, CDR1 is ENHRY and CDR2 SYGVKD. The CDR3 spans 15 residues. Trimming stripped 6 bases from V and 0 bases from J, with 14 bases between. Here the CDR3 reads CAISLQGRMNTEAFF. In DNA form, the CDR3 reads TGTGCCATCAGCCTACAGGGAAGGATGAACACTGAAGCTTTCTTT.

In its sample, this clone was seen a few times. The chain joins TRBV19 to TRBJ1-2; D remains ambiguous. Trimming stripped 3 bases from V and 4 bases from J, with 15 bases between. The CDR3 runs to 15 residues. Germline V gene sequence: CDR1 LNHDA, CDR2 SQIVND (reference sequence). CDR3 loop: CASSILGHRGYGYTF. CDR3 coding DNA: TGTGCCAGTAGTATCCTAGGCCACCGGGGCTATGGCTACACCTTC.

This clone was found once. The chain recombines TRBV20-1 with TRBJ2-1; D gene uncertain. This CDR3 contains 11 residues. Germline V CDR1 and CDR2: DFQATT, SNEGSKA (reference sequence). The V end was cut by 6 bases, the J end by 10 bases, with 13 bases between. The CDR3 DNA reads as TGCAGTGCCGCCTCCAGATGGGAGCAGTTCTTC. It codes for CSAASRWEQFF.

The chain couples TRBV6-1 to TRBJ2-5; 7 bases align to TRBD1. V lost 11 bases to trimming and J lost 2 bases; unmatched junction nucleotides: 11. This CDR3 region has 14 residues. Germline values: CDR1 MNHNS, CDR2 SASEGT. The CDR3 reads CAVPGQPNQETQYF. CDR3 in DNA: TGTGCCGTACCGGGACAGCCCAATCAAGAGACCCAGTACTTC.

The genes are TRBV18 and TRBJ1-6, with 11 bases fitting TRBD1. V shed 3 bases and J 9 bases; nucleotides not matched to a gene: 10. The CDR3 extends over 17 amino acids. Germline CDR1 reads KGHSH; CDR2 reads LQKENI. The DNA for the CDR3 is TGTGCCAGCTCACCGGACAGGGGGCGGGTAATCAGTTCACCCCTCCACTTT. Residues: CASSPDRGRVISSPLHF.

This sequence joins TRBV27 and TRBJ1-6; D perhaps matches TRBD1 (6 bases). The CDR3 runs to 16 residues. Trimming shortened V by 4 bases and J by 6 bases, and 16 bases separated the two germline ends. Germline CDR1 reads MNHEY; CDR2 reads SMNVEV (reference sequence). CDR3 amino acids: CASSWLDSRRNSPLHF. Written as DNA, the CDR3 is TGTGCCAGCAGTTGGCTGGACAGTCGGCGTAATTCACCCCTCCACTTT.

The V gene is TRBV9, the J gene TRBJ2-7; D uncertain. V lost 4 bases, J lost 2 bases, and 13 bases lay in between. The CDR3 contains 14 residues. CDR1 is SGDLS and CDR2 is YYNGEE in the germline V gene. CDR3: CASSNTAVAYEQYF. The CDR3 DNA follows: TGTGCCAGCAGCAACACCGCCGTCGCCTACGAGCAGTACTTC.

In DNA, the CDR3 is TGTGCCAGCAGCTTTACCTCTAGCGGGGGGGCCGGGGAGCTGTTTTTT. Protein product: CASSFTSSGGAGELFF. V gene TRBV7-9 combines with J gene TRBJ2-2, with 12 bases fitting TRBD2. CDR1 and CDR2 from the germline V gene are SEHNR and FQNEAQ (reference sequence). V shed 3 bases and J 6 bases; nucleotides not matched to a gene: 5. The CDR3 length is 16 residues.

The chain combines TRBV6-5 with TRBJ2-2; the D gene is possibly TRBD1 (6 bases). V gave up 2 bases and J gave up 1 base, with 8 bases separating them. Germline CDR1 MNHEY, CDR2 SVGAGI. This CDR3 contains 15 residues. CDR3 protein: CASSYQTGNTGELFF. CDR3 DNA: TGTGCCAGCAGTTACCAGACAGGGAACACCGGGGAGCTGTTTTTT.

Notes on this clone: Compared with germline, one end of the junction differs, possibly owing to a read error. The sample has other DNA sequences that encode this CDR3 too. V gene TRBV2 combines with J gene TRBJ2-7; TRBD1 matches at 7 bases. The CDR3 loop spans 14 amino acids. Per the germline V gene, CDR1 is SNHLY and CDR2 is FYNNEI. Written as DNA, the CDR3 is TGTGCAAGCAGTCTAGGGACAGAATCCTACGAGCAGTACTTC. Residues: CASSLGTESYEQYF.

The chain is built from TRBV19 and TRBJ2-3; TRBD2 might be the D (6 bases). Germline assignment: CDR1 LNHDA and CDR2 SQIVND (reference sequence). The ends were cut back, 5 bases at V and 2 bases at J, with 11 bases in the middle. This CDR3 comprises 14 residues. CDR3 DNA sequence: TGTGCCAGTAGTCTGGCGGGGTACACAGATACGCAGTATTTT. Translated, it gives CASSLAGYTDTQYF. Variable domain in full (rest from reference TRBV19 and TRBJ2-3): DGGITQSPKYLFRKEGQNVTLSCEQNLNHDAMYWYRQDPGQGLRLIYYSQIVNDFQKGDIAEGYSVSREKKESFPLTVTSAQKNPTAFYLCASSLAGYTDTQYFGPGTRLTVL.

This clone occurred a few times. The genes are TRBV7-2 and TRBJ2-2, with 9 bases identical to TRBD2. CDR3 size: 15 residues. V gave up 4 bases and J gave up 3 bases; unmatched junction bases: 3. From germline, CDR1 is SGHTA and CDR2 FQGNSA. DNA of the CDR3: TGTGCCAGCAGCTCCGGGACTAGCTACACCGGGGAGCTGTTTTTT. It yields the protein CASSSGTSYTGELFF. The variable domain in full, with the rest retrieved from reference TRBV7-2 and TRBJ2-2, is GAGVSQSPSNKVTEKGKDVELRCDPISGHTALYWYRQSLGQGLEFLIYFQGNSAPDKSGLPSDRFSAERTGGSVSTLTIQRTQQEDSAVYLCASSSGTSYTGELFFGEGSRLTVL.

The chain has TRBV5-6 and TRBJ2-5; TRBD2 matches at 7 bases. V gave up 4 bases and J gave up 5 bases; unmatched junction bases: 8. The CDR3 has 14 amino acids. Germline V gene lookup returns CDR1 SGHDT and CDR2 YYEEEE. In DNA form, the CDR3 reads TGTGCCAGCAGCGCATCGACTAGCAGCGAGACCCAGTACTTC. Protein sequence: CASSASTSSETQYF. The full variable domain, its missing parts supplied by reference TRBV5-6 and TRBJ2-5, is DAGVTQSPTHLIKTRGQQVTLRCSPKSGHDTVSWYQQALGQGPQFIFQYYEEEERQRGNFPDRFSGHQFPNYSSELNVNALLLGDSALYLCASSASTSSETQYFGPGTRLLVL.

CDR3 residues: CASHPYTF. The CDR3 region has the DNA TGTGCCTCACATCCCTACACCTTC. This chain links TRBV30 with TRBJ1-2; no reliable D call. Germline V gives CDR1 GTSNPN, CDR2 SVGIG (reference sequence). CDR3 size: 8 residues. The V gene lost 7 bases and the J gene lost 10 bases, with 7 bases spanning the gap. Full variable domain (outside the CDR3, taken from reference TRBV30 and TRBJ1-2): SQTIHQWPATLVQPVGSPLSLECTVEGTSNPNLYWYRQAAGRGLQLLFYSVGIGQISSEVPQNLSASRPQDRQFILSSKKLLLSDSGFYLCASHPYTFGSGTRLTVV.

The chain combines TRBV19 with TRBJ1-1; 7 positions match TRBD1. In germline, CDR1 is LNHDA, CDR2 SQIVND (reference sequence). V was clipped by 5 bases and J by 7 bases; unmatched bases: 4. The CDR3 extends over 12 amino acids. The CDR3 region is CASSLRTGEAFF. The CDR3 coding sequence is TGTGCCAGTAGTTTGCGGACAGGTGAAGCTTTCTTT. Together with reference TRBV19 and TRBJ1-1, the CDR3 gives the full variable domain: DGGITQSPKYLFRKEGQNVTLSCEQNLNHDAMYWYRQDPGQGLRLIYYSQIVNDFQKGDIAEGYSVSREKKESFPLTVTSAQKNPTAFYLCASSLRTGEAFFGQGTRLTVV.

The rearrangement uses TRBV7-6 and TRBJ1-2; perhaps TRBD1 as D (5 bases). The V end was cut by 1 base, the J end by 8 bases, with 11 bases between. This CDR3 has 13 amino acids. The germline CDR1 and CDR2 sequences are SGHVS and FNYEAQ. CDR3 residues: CASSLETGEGYTF. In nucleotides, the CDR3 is TGTGCCAGCAGCTTAGAAACGGGGGAAGGCTACACCTTC.

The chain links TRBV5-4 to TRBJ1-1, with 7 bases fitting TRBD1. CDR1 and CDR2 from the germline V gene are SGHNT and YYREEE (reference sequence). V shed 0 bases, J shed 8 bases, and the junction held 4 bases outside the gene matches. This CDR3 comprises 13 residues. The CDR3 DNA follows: TGTGCCAGCAGCTTGGCTCCGGACAGGGAAGCTTTCTTT. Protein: CASSLAPDREAFF.

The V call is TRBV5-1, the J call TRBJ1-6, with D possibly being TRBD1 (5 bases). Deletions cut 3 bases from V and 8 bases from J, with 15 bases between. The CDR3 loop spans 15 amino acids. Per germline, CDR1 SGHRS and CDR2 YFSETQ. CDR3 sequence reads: CASSSSGGNDSPLHF. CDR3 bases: TGCGCCAGCAGCTCTTCTGGGGGGAATGATTCACCCCTCCACTTT.

The CDR3 sequence is CASSQELAGFTDTQYF. The CDR3 bases are TGCGCCAGCAGCCAAGAATTAGCGGGGTTCACAGATACGCAGTATTTT. V usage is TRBV4-1 and J usage is TRBJ2-3, with 8 bases aligning to TRBD2. CDR3 length: 16 amino acids. Germline V gene data show CDR1 as MGHRA and CDR2 as YSYEKL. The J segment lost 2 bases and the V segment lost 0 bases, leaving 4 bases of the junction unmatched.

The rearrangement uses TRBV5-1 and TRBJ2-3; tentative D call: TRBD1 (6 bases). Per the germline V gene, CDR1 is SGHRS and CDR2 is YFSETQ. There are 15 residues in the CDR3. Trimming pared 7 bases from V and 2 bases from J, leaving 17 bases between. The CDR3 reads CASLFRDTDTDTQYF. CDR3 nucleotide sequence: TGCGCCAGCCTATTCCGGGACACAGACACAGATACGCAGTATTTT.